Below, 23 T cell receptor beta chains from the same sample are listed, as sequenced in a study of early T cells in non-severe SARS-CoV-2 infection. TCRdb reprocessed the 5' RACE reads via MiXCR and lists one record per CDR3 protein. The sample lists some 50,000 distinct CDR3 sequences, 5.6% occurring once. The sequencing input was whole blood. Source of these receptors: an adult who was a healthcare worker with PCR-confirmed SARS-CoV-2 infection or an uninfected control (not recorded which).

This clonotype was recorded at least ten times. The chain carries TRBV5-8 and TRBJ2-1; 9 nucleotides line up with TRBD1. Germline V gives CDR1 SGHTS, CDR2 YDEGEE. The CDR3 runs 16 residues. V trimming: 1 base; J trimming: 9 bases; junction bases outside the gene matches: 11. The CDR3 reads CASSLYRGLGRAEQFF. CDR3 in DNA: TGTGCCAGCAGCTTGTACAGGGGGCTGGGACGGGCTGAGCAGTTCTTC.

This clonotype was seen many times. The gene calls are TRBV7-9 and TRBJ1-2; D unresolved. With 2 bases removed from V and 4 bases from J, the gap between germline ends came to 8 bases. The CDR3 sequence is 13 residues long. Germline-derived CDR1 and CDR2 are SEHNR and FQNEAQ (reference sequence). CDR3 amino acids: CASSLYSGYGYTF. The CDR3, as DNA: TGTGCCAGCAGCTTATACAGCGGCTATGGCTACACCTTC.

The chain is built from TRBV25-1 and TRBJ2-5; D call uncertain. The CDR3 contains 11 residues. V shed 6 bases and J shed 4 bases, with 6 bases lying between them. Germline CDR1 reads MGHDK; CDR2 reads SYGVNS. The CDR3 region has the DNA TGTGCCAGCAGGTCGGTAGAGACCCAGTACTTC. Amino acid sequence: CASRSVETQYF.

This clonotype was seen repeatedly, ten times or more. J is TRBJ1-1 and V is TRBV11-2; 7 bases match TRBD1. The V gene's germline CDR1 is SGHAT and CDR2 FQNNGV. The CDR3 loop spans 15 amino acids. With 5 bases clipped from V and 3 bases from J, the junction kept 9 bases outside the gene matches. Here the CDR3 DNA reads TGTGCCAGCAGCCTTCACACAGGGGCCCACACTGAAGCTTTCTTT. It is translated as CASSLHTGAHTEAFF.

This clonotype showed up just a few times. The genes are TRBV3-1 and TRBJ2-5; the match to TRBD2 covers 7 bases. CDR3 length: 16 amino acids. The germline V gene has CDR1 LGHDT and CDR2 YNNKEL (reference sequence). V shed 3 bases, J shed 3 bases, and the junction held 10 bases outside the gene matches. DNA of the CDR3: TGTGCCAGCAGCCACCCCACGCGGGAGCTTGAAGAGACCCAGTACTTC. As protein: CASSHPTRELEETQYF.

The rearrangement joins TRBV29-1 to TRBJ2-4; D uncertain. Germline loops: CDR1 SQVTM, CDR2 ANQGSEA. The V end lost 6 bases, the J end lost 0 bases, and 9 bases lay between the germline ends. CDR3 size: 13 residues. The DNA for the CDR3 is TGCAGCGTGCAGGACCTAGCCAAAAACATTCAGTACTTC. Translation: CSVQDLAKNIQYF.

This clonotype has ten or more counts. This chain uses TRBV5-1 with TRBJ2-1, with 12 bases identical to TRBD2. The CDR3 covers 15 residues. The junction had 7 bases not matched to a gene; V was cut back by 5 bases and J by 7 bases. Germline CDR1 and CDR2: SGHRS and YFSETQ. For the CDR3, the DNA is TGCGCCAGCAGGTTGACTAGCGGGAGCACAAATGAGCAGTTCTTC. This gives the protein CASRLTSGSTNEQFF.

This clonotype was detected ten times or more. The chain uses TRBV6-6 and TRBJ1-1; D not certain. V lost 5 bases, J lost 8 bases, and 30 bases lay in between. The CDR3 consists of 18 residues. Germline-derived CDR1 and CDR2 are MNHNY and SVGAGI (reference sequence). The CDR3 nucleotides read TGTGCCAGCAGTGGTCAGAGGAACATGGATCTCTCCAATCCCGAAGCTTTCTTT. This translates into CASSGQRNMDLSNPEAFF.

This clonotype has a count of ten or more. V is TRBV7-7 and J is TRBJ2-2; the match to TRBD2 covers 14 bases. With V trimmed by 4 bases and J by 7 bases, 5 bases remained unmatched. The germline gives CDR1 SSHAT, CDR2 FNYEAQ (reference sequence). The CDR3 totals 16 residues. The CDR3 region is CASSWGLAGVNGELFF. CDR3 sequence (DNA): TGTGCCAGCAGCTGGGGACTAGCGGGAGTGAACGGGGAGCTGTTTTTT.

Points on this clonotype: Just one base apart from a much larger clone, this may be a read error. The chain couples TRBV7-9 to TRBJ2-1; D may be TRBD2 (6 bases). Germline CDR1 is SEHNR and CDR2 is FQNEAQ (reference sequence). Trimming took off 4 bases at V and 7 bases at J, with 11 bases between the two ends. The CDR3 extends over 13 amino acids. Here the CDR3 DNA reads TGTGCCAGCAGCTGGACCGGGGGAAATGAGCAGTTCTTC. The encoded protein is CASSWTGGNEQFF.

CDR3 sequence reads: CASSQDKQETQYF. As DNA, the CDR3 is TGTGCCAGCAGCCAGGATAAGCAAGAGACCCAGTACTTC. The chain couples TRBV3-1 to TRBJ2-5, with D unclear. This CDR3 comprises 13 residues. Trimming cost V 3 bases and J 2 bases, with 7 bases left between them. Per the germline V gene, CDR1 is LGHDT and CDR2 is YNNKEL (reference sequence).

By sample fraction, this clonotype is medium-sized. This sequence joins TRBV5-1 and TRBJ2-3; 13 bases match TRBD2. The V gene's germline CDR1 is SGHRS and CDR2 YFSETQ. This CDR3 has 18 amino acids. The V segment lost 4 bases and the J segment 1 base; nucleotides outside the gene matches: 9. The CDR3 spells CASSLTVGLAGGTDTQYF. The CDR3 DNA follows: TGCGCCAGCAGCCTTACAGTAGGACTAGCGGGGGGCACAGATACGCAGTATTTT.

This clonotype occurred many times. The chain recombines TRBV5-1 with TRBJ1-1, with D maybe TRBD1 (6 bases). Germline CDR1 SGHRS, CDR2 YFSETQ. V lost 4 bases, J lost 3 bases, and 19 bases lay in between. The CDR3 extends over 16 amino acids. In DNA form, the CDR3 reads TGCGCCAGCAGCACCGGGACACTAGGTCCTGACACTGAAGCTTTCTTT. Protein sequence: CASSTGTLGPDTEAFF.

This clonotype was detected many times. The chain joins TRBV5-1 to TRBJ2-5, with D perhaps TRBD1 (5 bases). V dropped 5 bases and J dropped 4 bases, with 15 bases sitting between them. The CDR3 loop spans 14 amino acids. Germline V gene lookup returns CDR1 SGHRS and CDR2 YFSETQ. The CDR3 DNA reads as TGCGCCAGCAGATACAGGATTAGTTTAGAGACCCAGTACTTC. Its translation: CASRYRISLETQYF.

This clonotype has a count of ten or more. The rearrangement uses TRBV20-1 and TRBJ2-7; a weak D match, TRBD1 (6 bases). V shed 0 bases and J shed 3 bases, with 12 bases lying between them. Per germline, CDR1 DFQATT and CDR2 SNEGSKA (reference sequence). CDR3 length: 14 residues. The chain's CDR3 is CSARDLYRDYEQYF. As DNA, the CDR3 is TGCAGTGCTAGAGATCTCTACAGGGACTACGAGCAGTACTTC.

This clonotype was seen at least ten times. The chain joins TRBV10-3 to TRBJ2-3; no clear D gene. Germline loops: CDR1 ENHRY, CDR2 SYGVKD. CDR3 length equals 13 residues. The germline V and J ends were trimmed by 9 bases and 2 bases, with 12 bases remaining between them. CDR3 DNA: TGTGCCATTACCGACCTGATCACAGATACGCAGTATTTT. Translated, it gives CAITDLITDTQYF.

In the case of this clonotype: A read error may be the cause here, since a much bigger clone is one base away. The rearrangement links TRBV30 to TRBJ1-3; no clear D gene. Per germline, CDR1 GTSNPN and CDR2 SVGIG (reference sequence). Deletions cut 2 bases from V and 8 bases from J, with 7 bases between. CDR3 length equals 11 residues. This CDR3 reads CAWSSGDTIYF. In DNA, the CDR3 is TGTGCCTGGAGTTCCGGAGACACCATATATTTT.

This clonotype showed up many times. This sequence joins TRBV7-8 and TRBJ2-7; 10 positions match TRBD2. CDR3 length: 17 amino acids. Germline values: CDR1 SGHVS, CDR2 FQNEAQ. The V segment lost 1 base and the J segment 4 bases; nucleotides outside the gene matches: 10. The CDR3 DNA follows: TGTGCCAGCAGCTTAGGCGGGTCCCTAGCGGGAGTATACGAGCAGTACTTC. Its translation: CASSLGGSLAGVYEQYF.

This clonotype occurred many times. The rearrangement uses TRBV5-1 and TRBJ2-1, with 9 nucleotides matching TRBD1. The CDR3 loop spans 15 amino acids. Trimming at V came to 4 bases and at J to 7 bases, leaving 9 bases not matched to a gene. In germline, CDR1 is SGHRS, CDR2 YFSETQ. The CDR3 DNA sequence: TGCGCCAGCAGCCCCGGACAGGGGTTTGGGAATGAGCAGTTCTTC. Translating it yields CASSPGQGFGNEQFF.

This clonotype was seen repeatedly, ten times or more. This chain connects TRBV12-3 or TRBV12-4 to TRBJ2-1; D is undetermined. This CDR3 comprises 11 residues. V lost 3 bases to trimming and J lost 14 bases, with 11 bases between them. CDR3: CASSFRGVKFF. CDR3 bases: TGTGCCAGCAGTTTCAGAGGCGTCAAGTTCTTC.

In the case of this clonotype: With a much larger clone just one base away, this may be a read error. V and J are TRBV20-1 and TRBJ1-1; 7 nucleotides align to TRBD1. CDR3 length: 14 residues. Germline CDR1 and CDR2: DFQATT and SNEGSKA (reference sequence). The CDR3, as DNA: TGCTGTGCTATTTTCGACCCACAGGGGACTGAAGCTTTCTTT. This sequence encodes CCAIFDPQGTEAFF.

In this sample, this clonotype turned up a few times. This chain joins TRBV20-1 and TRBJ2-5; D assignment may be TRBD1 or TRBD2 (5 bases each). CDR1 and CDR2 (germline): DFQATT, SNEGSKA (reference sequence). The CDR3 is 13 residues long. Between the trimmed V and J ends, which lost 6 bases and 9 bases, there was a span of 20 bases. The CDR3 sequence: CSAPSGAPGAQYF. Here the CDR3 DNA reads TGCAGTGCCCCCTCCGGGGCCCCTGGGGCCCAGTACTTC.

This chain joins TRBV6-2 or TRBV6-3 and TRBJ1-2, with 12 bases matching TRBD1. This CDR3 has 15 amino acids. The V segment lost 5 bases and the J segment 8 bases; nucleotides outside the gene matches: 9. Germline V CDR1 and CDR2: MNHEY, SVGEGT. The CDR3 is CASSQDAGTGGGYTF. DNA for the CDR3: TGTGCCAGCAGTCAGGACGCCGGGACAGGGGGCGGCTACACCTTC.